What follows describes a single T cell receptor (beta chain). What it binds is unknown. The CDR3 spans 17 residues. Germline V gene data show CDR1 as SGDLS and CDR2 as YYNGEE. V was shortened by 0 bases and J by 6 bases, with 21 bases between the two germline ends. The data were obtained in a study of cytomegalovirus exposure and HLA in healthy donors. General study findings and limits: Productive status was seen about 87% or about 30% of the time for most TCR beta V segments in an earlier analysis.

Researchers ran the PCR with 60 Vbeta and 13 Jbeta primers. Produced via immunoSEQ multiplex PCR; TCRdb's table is partial and in-frame only. The table lists roughly 160,000 clones, around 85% of them singletons. This clonotype was sampled from a boy younger than 10 in good health and CMV-seronegative. Sequencing input: PBMCs. V usage is TRBV9 and J usage is TRBJ1-1; D is possibly TRBD1 (6 bases). CDR3 sequence: CASSVEVSGGLGAEAFF. In nucleotides, the CDR3 is TGTGCCAGCAGCGTAGAAGTTTCGGGGGGCCTCGGGGCTGAAGCTTTCTTT. The entire variable domain, with the rest obtained from reference TRBV9 and TRBJ1-1, is as follows: DSGVTQTPKHLITATGQRVTLRCSPRSGDLSVYWYQQSLDQGLQFLIQYYNGEERAKGNILERFSAQQFPDLHSELNLSSLELGDSALYFCASSVEVSGGLGAEAFFGQGTRLTVV.